This T cell receptor (beta chain) was observed in a study of blood T cells in healthy people across ages. Study results and limitations: Donor CMV status, an unknown factor, possibly confounded changes in expanded clonotypes. The long-lived group displayed more naive CD4+ cells, plus higher diversity, than the aged donors did.

V was cut by 0 bases and J by 4 bases, with 12 bases left in between. From germline, CDR1 is MNHEY and CDR2 SVGAGI. The CDR3 is made up of 15 amino acids. For every donor, a draw yielded roughly 10 milliliters of peripheral blood. Then a second PCR, running roughly 7 to 11 cycles, was carried out with a sample-barcoded 5' primer and a J-beta primer mix. Sequencing of every sample gave 2.5 million or more CDR3-containing paired-end reads. Each CDR3 protein gets one entry after TCRdb re-called the 5' RACE reads with MiXCR. The sample shows 380,000 or so distinct CDR3 sequences, about half of them seen only once. A word on this clonotype: Its antigen is undetermined.

This chain joins TRBV6-5 and TRBJ1-2; no clear D gene. This clonotype originated in a man in his sixties in good health. Input material: blood. CDR3 DNA sequence: TGTGCCAGCAGTTACTCCGGCAGGTGGTCCTATGGCTACACCTTC. This translates into CASSYSGRWSYGYTF.